This paragraph reports one T cell receptor (beta chain). Its target is not known. From the RT-PCR reads, TCRdb called clonotypes with MiXCR, one entry per CDR3 protein. The sample shows roughly 520,000 distinct CDR3 sequences, about 25% of them seen only once. The data are from a study of response to subunit inactivated influenza vaccine. The CDR3 totals 16 residues. The germline CDR1 and CDR2 sequences are SGHRS and YFSETQ. V was cut by 2 bases and J by 1 base, with 14 bases left in between. Overall study findings and caveats: The authors suggested that few new T cells are recruited per seasonal influenza vaccination.

This chain joins TRBV5-1 and TRBJ2-3; no firm D call. The source of this sequence is a middle-aged man who received an inactivated influenza vaccine. The sample was CD4+ T cells sorted from PBMCs, taken roughly 5 days after vaccination. CDR3 loop: CASSFLLGQRTDTQYF. As DNA, the CDR3 is TGCGCCAGCAGCTTCCTGTTAGGTCAGCGCACAGATACGCAGTATTTT.